The 3 T cell receptor beta chains below come from one sample, sequenced in a study of OX40 agonist ivuxolimab in advanced cancers. TCRdb keeps only in-frame clones here, not all; method: immunoSEQ multiplex PCR. The sample lists fewer than 60,000 clones; 87% were seen once. This specimen was CD4+ or CD8+ T cells sorted from blood, taken in a trial of the OX40 agonist ivuxolimab. The receptors were sampled from an adult with an advanced solid tumor such as melanoma, head and neck, liver or kidney cancer.

This rearrangement joins TRBV7-7 to TRBJ2-2, with unresolved D. The CDR3 has 15 amino acids. The V gene's germline CDR1 is SSHAT and CDR2 FNYEAQ (reference sequence). Trimming cost V 2 bases and J 4 bases, with 11 bases left between them. Here the CDR3 reads CASSLFGPSTGELFF. The CDR3, as DNA: TGTGCCAGCAGCTTATTCGGGCCCAGCACCGGGGAGCTGTTTTTT.

V and J are TRBV7-9 and TRBJ1-4; the match to TRBD1 covers 7 bases. Germline V gene data show CDR1 as SEHNR and CDR2 as FQNEAQ (reference sequence). CDR3 length equals 13 residues. J was trimmed by 5 bases and V by 10 bases; bases with no gene match: 7. The CDR3 DNA reads TGTGCCACCGCCGGGACAGCAAATGAAAAACTGTTTTTT. Translating it yields CATAGTANEKLFF.

The V call is TRBV28, the J call TRBJ1-6; D gene uncertain. V lost 7 bases and J 3 bases, leaving 10 bases between the germline ends. The germline CDR1 and CDR2 sequences are MDHEN and SYDVKM. The CDR3 is 14 residues long. CDR3 in DNA: TGTGCCAGCATAAAACAGATCTATAATTCACCCCTCCACTTT. Protein sequence: CASIKQIYNSPLHF.